This paragraph reports one T cell receptor (beta chain). V trimming: 3 bases; J trimming: 1 base; junction bases outside the gene matches: 3. Germline V gives CDR1 KGHSH, CDR2 LQKENI. This CDR3 is 14 amino acids long. The data originate from a study of blood T cell repertoires in COVID-19. Only in-frame clones appear in the TCRdb table, and some are missing; sequencing was by immunoSEQ multiplex PCR. The sample has about 81,000 clones; less than 85% are singletons. What was sequenced was peripheral blood. The V and J genes are TRBV18 and TRBJ2-7; 7 nucleotides agree with TRBD1. This clonotype was sampled from a human donor in a cohort sampled during active COVID-19. CDR3 nucleotide sequence: TGTGCCAGCTCACCGGGACAGCAGTCCTACGAGCAGTACTTC. Translated: CASSPGQQSYEQYF.